The 20 T cell receptor beta chains below all came from one sample that was sequenced in a study of cytomegalovirus exposure and HLA in healthy donors. Use of 60 Vbeta and 13 Jbeta primers characterized the PCR. Clones were sequenced by immunoSEQ multiplex PCR, and TCRdb holds only the in-frame ones, with some missing. The profile shows around 200,000 clones, 70% to 90% of them singletons. The sequenced material came from PBMCs. All receptors derive from a woman aged 50 to 65 in good health and CMV-seronegative.

This clone was found once. The V call is TRBV9, the J call TRBJ1-1; D gene ambiguous. Germline lookup yields CDR1 SGDLS and CDR2 YYNGEE. The V gene lost 1 base and the J gene lost 4 bases, with 11 bases spanning the gap. The CDR3 contains 14 residues. CDR3 region: CASSVQEGGTEAFF. The CDR3 DNA reads TGTGCCAGCAGCGTACAGGAAGGAGGCACTGAAGCTTTCTTT. The full variable domain, in which reference TRBV9 and TRBJ1-1 provide the parts outside the CDR3, is DSGVTQTPKHLITATGQRVTLRCSPRSGDLSVYWYQQSLDQGLQFLIQYYNGEERAKGNILERFSAQQFPDLHSELNLSSLELGDSALYFCASSVQEGGTEAFFGQGTRLTVV.

V gene TRBV14 combines with J gene TRBJ1-2; a weak D match, TRBD1 (5 bases). This CDR3 is built from 17 residues. Germline CDR1 SGHDN, CDR2 FVKESK. V was pared by 0 bases and J by 1 base, with 15 bases between. The CDR3 is CASSQDLVTGLNYGYTF. The CDR3 bases are TGTGCCAGCAGCCAAGATCTTGTCACGGGACTTAACTATGGCTACACCTTC.

The V and J genes are TRBV27 and TRBJ1-5; D is unclear. The V gene's germline CDR1 is MNHEY and CDR2 SMNVEV (reference sequence). The CDR3 spans 13 residues. The V gene lost 6 bases and the J gene lost 7 bases, with 13 bases spanning the gap. DNA for the CDR3: TGTGCCAGCAGCTTTGGTCTAAGCCAGCCCCAGCATTTT. It specifies CASSFGLSQPQHF.

The V call is TRBV7-2, the J call TRBJ1-5; the D gene is possibly TRBD1 (5 bases). Per the germline V gene, CDR1 is SGHTA and CDR2 is FQGNSA. This CDR3 spans 13 amino acids. V was shortened by 3 bases and J by 5 bases, with 8 bases between the two germline ends. CDR3 in amino acids: CASSLTVDQPQHF. Here the CDR3 DNA reads TGTGCCAGCAGCTTGACAGTAGATCAGCCCCAGCATTTT.

CDR3 in DNA: TGTGCCAGTAGTTCGGAGGGGGCGAGGAGCTCCTACGAGCAGTACTTC. It translates to CASSSEGARSSYEQYF. The chain recombines TRBV19 with TRBJ2-7; D perhaps matches TRBD1 (7 bases). The CDR3 has 16 residues. Germline V lookup: CDR1 LNHDA, CDR2 SQIVND (reference sequence). Deletions cut 5 bases from V and 0 bases from J, with 17 bases between. Drawing the rest from reference TRBV19 and TRBJ2-7, the complete variable domain is DGGITQSPKYLFRKEGQNVTLSCEQNLNHDAMYWYRQDPGQGLRLIYYSQIVNDFQKGDIAEGYSVSREKKESFPLTVTSAQKNPTAFYLCASSSEGARSSYEQYFGPGTRLTVT.

CDR3 nucleotide sequence: TGTGCCAGCAGTTACACGGGACAGGGGATCAACGAGCAGTACTTC. Protein sequence: CASSYTGQGINEQYF. The rearrangement joins TRBV6-5 to TRBJ2-7; 10 positions agree with TRBD1. Germline trimming cut 2 bases from V and 5 bases from J; bases unmatched to any gene: 6. The CDR3 consists of 15 residues. Looked up from germline, CDR1 is MNHEY and CDR2 is SVGAGI.

A note on this clone: The sample holds other DNA sequences that translate to the same CDR3. The DNA of the CDR3 is TGTGCCAGCTCACCACGAACTAGCGGGAACTCCTACGAGCAGTACTTC. Its protein product is CASSPRTSGNSYEQYF. The chain employs TRBV18 and TRBJ2-7, with TRBD2 matching over 10 bases. This CDR3 is built from 16 residues. Germline trimming cut 1 base from V and 0 bases from J; bases unmatched to any gene: 3. From germline, CDR1 is KGHSH and CDR2 LQKENI.

The rearrangement uses TRBV2 and TRBJ1-3, with D tentatively TRBD1 (6 bases). The V end was cut by 4 bases, the J end by 0 bases, with 16 bases between. This CDR3 spans 17 amino acids. The germline V gene has CDR1 SNHLY and CDR2 FYNNEI. CDR3 protein: CASSGGQGTSSGNTIYF. The DNA of the CDR3 is TGTGCCAGCAGTGGGGGGCAAGGAACGAGCTCTGGAAACACCATATATTTT.

The chain carries TRBV2 and TRBJ2-7, with 7 nucleotides matching TRBD2. CDR3 length: 15 residues. V lost 4 bases and J lost 0; bases outside the gene matches: 6. Per the germline V gene, CDR1 is SNHLY and CDR2 is FYNNEI. CDR3 DNA: TGTGCCAGCAGTGTTGGAGCTAGCGGCTCCTACGAGCAGTACTTC. This codes for CASSVGASGSYEQYF. Filled out from reference TRBV2 and TRBJ2-7, the complete variable domain reads EPEVTQTPSHQVTQMGQEVILRCVPISNHLYFYWYRQILGQKVEFLVSFYNNEISEKSEIFDDQFSVERPDGSNFTLKIRSTKLEDSAMYFCASSVGASGSYEQYFGPGTRLTVT.

This clone was counted between two and nine times. This chain joins TRBV6-4 and TRBJ2-1; TRBD1 aligns across 7 bases. The CDR3 consists of 14 residues. CDR1 and CDR2 from the germline V gene are MRHNA and SNTAGT. V was clipped by 2 bases and J by 5 bases; unmatched bases: 3. Here the CDR3 reads CASSDEGAHNEQFF. The CDR3 DNA reads TGTGCCAGCAGTGACGAGGGGGCCCACAATGAGCAGTTCTTC.

This chain uses TRBV4-3 with TRBJ2-7; D perhaps matches TRBD1 (5 bases). Trimming took off 0 bases at V and 3 bases at J, with 15 bases between the two ends. Germline V CDR1 and CDR2: LGHNA, YSLEER. CDR3 size: 16 residues. CDR3 in DNA: TGCGCCAGCAGCCAAGAAGGTCCCGGGCAGGGCTACGAGCAGTACTTC. This translates into CASSQEGPGQGYEQYF.

The chain joins TRBV6-6 to TRBJ2-7; 11 bases agree with TRBD2. The CDR3 consists of 15 residues. Per the germline V gene, CDR1 is MNHNY and CDR2 is SVGAGI (reference sequence). V lost 8 bases to trimming and J lost 4 bases; unmatched junction nucleotides: 10. The CDR3 coding sequence is TGTGCCAGCGCCTACCTACTAGCGGGAGTATACGAGCAGTACTTC. Amino acids: CASAYLLAGVYEQYF.

This rearrangement joins TRBV5-1 to TRBJ2-6; D is undetermined. The ends were cut back, 4 bases at V and 0 bases at J, with 14 bases in the middle. Germline V gene lookup returns CDR1 SGHRS and CDR2 YFSETQ. The CDR3 runs to 17 residues. The CDR3 DNA follows: TGCGCCAGCAGCCCTGGCGGCCGCAGCTCTGGGGCCAACGTCCTGACTTTC. Protein sequence: CASSPGGRSSGANVLTF.

The sample holds one count of this clone. The chain carries TRBV6-1 and TRBJ2-5; D remains unclear. Germline values: CDR1 MNHNS, CDR2 SASEGT. This CDR3 spans 13 amino acids. Deletions cut 6 bases from V and 5 bases from J, with 13 bases between. The CDR3 protein is CASSPNSRETQYF. Written as DNA, the CDR3 is TGTGCCAGCAGCCCTAACTCTAGGGAGACCCAGTACTTC.

The gene calls are TRBV7-2 and TRBJ2-1, with D unclear. The CDR3 covers 15 residues. V dropped 1 base and J dropped 4 bases, with 11 bases sitting between them. The germline CDR1 and CDR2 sequences are SGHTA and FQGNSA. The CDR3 DNA follows: TGTGCCAGCAGCTTAGAGGTACAGCTTTACAATGAGCAGTTCTTC. It codes for CASSLEVQLYNEQFF. The full variable domain, completed using reference TRBV7-2 and TRBJ2-1, is GAGVSQSPSNKVTEKGKDVELRCDPISGHTALYWYRQSLGQGLEFLIYFQGNSAPDKSGLPSDRFSAERTGGSVSTLTIQRTQQEDSAVYLCASSLEVQLYNEQFFGPGTRLTVL.

J is TRBJ2-7 and V is TRBV4-1, with 12 nucleotides matching TRBD2. Germline CDR1 and CDR2: MGHRA and YSYEKL. The CDR3 is 15 residues long. Trimming at V came to 1 base and at J to 6 bases, leaving 4 bases not matched to a gene. CDR3: CASSQVALAGGEQYF. CDR3 nucleotide sequence: TGCGCCAGCAGCCAAGTGGCACTAGCGGGAGGCGAGCAGTACTTC.

The chain recombines TRBV19 with TRBJ1-2; no clear D gene. Germline V gives CDR1 LNHDA, CDR2 SQIVND (reference sequence). The CDR3 is 13 amino acids. V was pared by 5 bases and J by 0 bases, with 7 bases between. The CDR3 loop reads CASSPISNYGYTF. The DNA of the CDR3 is TGTGCCAGTAGTCCTATTTCTAACTATGGCTACACCTTC.

The chain links TRBV28 to TRBJ2-7; 9 nucleotides agree with TRBD2. Germline CDR1 reads MDHEN; CDR2 reads SYDVKM. This CDR3 spans 15 amino acids. V was pared by 1 base and J by 6 bases, with 7 bases of the junction left unmatched. The CDR3 region is CASSLSGGRAAEQYF. DNA for the CDR3: TGTGCCAGCAGTTTATCGGGCGGGAGGGCTGCCGAGCAGTACTTC.

The rearrangement uses TRBV6-5 and TRBJ2-1, with TRBD2 matching 7 bases. J lost 8 bases, V lost 2 bases, and 9 bases had no gene match. Germline CDR1 reads MNHEY; CDR2 reads SVGAGI. The CDR3 is made up of 15 amino acids. Here the CDR3 DNA reads TGTGCCAGCAGTTACGGGGGGGGTCGTAGGGATGAGCAGTTCTTC. Protein product: CASSYGGGRRDEQFF.

V and J are TRBV5-1 and TRBJ2-7, with D possibly matching TRBD1 (6 bases). This CDR3 region has 17 residues. Germline assignment: CDR1 SGHRS and CDR2 YFSETQ. V was pared by 5 bases and J by 0 bases, with 21 bases between. The CDR3 DNA is TGCGCCAGCAGGGGCTACCAAATCCGGGACAACTCCTACGAGCAGTACTTC. It encodes CASRGYQIRDNSYEQYF.